Shown below are 10 T cell receptor beta chains from a single sample sequenced in a study of T cells after somatic rescue of genetic block. Only in-frame clones appear in the TCRdb table, and some are missing; sequencing was by immunoSEQ multiplex PCR. Here the sample spans some 70,000 clones, under 95% being singletons. The sequenced sample consisted of peripheral blood mononuclear cells (PBMCs). Receptors originate from a man aged 25-45 years.

The genes are TRBV6-5 and TRBJ1-1; D uncertain. The ends were cut back, 2 bases at V and 1 base at J, with 8 bases in the middle. This CDR3 comprises 14 residues. Germline CDR1 is MNHEY and CDR2 is SVGAGI. Here the CDR3 reads CASSYVDENTEAFF. The CDR3 DNA sequence: TGTGCCAGCAGTTACGTGGACGAGAACACTGAAGCTTTCTTT.

The rearrangement joins TRBV5-5 to TRBJ2-5; 9 positions match TRBD2. Unmatched junction bases numbered 12, after V lost 0 bases and J lost 0 bases. The CDR3 contains 19 residues. Per the germline V gene, CDR1 is SGHKS and CDR2 is YYEKEE (reference sequence). The CDR3 DNA follows: TGTGCCAGCAGCTTGGGTTCGACTAGCGGAGCGGGGTACCAAGAGACCCAGTACTTC. Translated, it gives CASSLGSTSGAGYQETQYF. Full variable domain (remainder filled in from reference TRBV5-5 and TRBJ2-5): DAGVTQSPTHLIKTRGQQVTLRCSPISGHKSVSWYQQVLGQGPQFIFQYYEKEERGRGNFPDRFSARQFPNYSSELNVNALLLGDSALYLCASSLGSTSGAGYQETQYFGPGTRLLVL.

This sequence joins TRBV9 and TRBJ1-1; the match to TRBD1 covers 7 bases. The J segment lost 0 bases and the V segment lost 3 bases, leaving 5 bases of the junction unmatched. There are 15 residues in the CDR3. From germline, CDR1 is SGDLS and CDR2 YYNGEE. The CDR3 reads CASSAVGQLNTEAFF. Here the CDR3 DNA reads TGTGCCAGCAGCGCCGTGGGACAGCTGAACACTGAAGCTTTCTTT. Full variable domain (missing parts from reference TRBV9 and TRBJ1-1): DSGVTQTPKHLITATGQRVTLRCSPRSGDLSVYWYQQSLDQGLQFLIQYYNGEERAKGNILERFSAQQFPDLHSELNLSSLELGDSALYFCASSAVGQLNTEAFFGQGTRLTVV.

This chain links TRBV7-9 with TRBJ1-2, with TRBD1 matching 11 bases. The V segment lost 5 bases and the J segment 4 bases; nucleotides outside the gene matches: 9. The CDR3 extends over 16 amino acids. The V gene's germline CDR1 is SEHNR and CDR2 FQNEAQ (reference sequence). The CDR3 region is CASSPLGQGAVYGYTF. DNA of the CDR3: TGTGCCAGCAGCCCCCTCGGACAGGGGGCAGTCTATGGCTACACCTTC.

This chain uses TRBV7-9 with TRBJ2-7; D uncertain. Germline V gene sequence: CDR1 SEHNR, CDR2 FQNEAQ (reference sequence). The CDR3 has 14 amino acids. V was pared by 6 bases and J by 4 bases, with 16 bases between. This CDR3 reads CASSLVGEGYEQYF. CDR3 sequence (DNA): TGTGCCAGCAGTCTCGTTGGGGAAGGGTACGAGCAGTACTTC. Using reference TRBV7-9 and TRBJ2-7 for the parts outside the CDR3, the full variable domain is DTGVSQNPRHKITKRGQNVTFRCDPISEHNRLYWYRQTLGQGPEFLTYFQNEAQLEKSRLLSDRFSAERPKGSFSTLEIQRTEQGDSAMYLCASSLVGEGYEQYFGPGTRLTVT.

The V and J genes are TRBV29-1 and TRBJ2-7; either TRBD1 or TRBD2 may fit D (5 bases each). The CDR3 covers 18 residues. CDR1 and CDR2 (germline): SQVTM, ANQGSEA. V lost 4 bases and J lost 2, with 27 bases in between. CDR3 in amino acids: CSVAKGSIPPGRTYEQYF. Written as DNA, the CDR3 is TGCAGCGTTGCAAAGGGGTCCATACCCCCGGGACGGACCTACGAGCAGTACTTC.

In nucleotides, the CDR3 is TGCGCCAGCAGCCAATCTTTCACTAGCAATCAGCCCCAGCATTTT. Amino acid sequence: CASSQSFTSNQPQHF. The chain is built from TRBV4-3 and TRBJ1-5; D unresolved. The CDR3 has 15 residues. Germline-derived CDR1 and CDR2 are LGHNA and YSLEER. V lost 2 bases to trimming and J lost 0 bases, with 8 bases between them.

This clone came up a few times. V and J are TRBV6-6 and TRBJ2-1; D perhaps matches TRBD2 (6 bases). Trimming took 8 bases from V and 9 from J, leaving 17 bases between them. This CDR3 region has 13 residues. Germline assignment: CDR1 MNHNY and CDR2 SVGAGI (reference sequence). CDR3 nucleotide sequence: TGTGCCAGCGTACCTGGCGGGATTTCTGAGCAGTTCTTC. This gives the protein CASVPGGISEQFF.

In DNA, the CDR3 is TGTGCCAGTAAGAATAACAGGGTTGGCACTGAAGCTTTCTTT. This encodes CASKNNRVGTEAFF. The V and J genes are TRBV19 and TRBJ1-1; a possible D gene is TRBD1 (6 bases). The CDR3 length is 14 residues. Trimming removed 7 bases at V and 4 bases at J, with 16 bases between. The germline V gene encodes CDR1 LNHDA and CDR2 SQIVND (reference sequence).

The chain recombines TRBV20-1 with TRBJ1-4; D remains ambiguous. This CDR3 spans 11 amino acids. Germline CDR1 reads DFQATT; CDR2 reads SNEGSKA (reference sequence). The V and J ends lost 1 base and 7 bases respectively, with 4 bases between them. The CDR3 DNA follows: TGCAGTGCTAGAGGGTCTGAAAAACTGTTTTTT. Translated: CSARGSEKLFF.